This TCR beta chain was recovered during a study of blood T cells in healthy people across ages (dated by TCRdb to the mid-2010s). Some background on the complete study: Template switching captured roughly one uniquely barcoded TCR beta cDNA molecule per two T cells in model experiments. Age-related changes in TCR beta repertoire diversity were measured in the study by deep sequencing normalized with unique cDNA molecular identifiers. The donors were split into four age groups: young (average around 15 years), middle-aged (about 40), aged (approximately 60) and long-lived (82). Donors of different ages were randomly distributed across sequencing lanes to avoid experimental bias. Using the same blood draw, the study looked at two additional independent replicas of 1 million unique cDNA reads for two donors, one aged 18 to 30 and the other aged 80 or older. Overall results and qualifications from the work: The long-lived group showed more naive CD4+ T cells, fewer expanded clones and increased TCR diversity than the aged group, suggesting age selection. Observed TCR beta diversity per million T cells fell roughly linearly with age, and a significant reduction was already apparent by age approximately 40. Because the CMV infection status of the donors was unknown, age-related changes in expanded clonotypes may potentially have been confounded. Bulk unsorted PBMC profiling prevented conclusive comparison of naive and antigen-experienced compartments. There was a strong correlation between observed TCR beta diversity and the percentage of naive T cells measured by flow cytometry. Estimates of total diversity from one million sequenced T cells were regarded as lower bounds and underestimates.

As concerns this clonotype: The antigen it binds to is not known. This could be a read error, since a much larger clone is one nucleotide away.

Donors were 40 or so systemically healthy Caucasian individuals from Russia aged roughly 6 to 90 years. Roughly 9.5 milliliters of peripheral blood were drawn from each donor into EDTA-treated Vacutainer tubes. Ficoll-Paque density-gradient centrifugation was used to isolate PBMCs, with at least 6 million per sample. Trizol reagent was used to extract total RNA from PBMCs, with at least 6 micrograms per sample. Naive CD45RAhigh/CD27high T cell percentages were measured by flow cytometry on a PBMC aliquot from every donor. Libraries were constructed by 5' RACE. These reads were obtained on an Illumina HiSeq 2500. A second PCR of about 7 to 12 cycles was run with a J-beta primer mix and a sample-barcoded 5' primer. A unique molecular identifier was introduced onto each TCR beta cDNA molecule by a template-switch 5' adaptor carrying 12 random nucleotides. Each sample yielded at least 2.5 million CDR3-containing paired-end reads. All of the RNA was converted into first-strand cDNA using the Mint cDNA synthesis kit, with a TRBC-specific oligonucleotide serving as the primer. Following uracil-DNA glycosylase treatment, a first 18-cycle PCR with universal primers M1SS and BC2_uni_R was performed on all cDNA. The published analysis was carried out like this. For normalization, 1 million high-quality reads were randomly selected from each sample, with every read carrying a distinct molecular identifier. Reads with shared molecular identifiers were discarded instead of being binned into consensus sequences. MiTCR, run with a Q25 quality threshold and the strictest error-elimination algorithm, handled CDR3 identification, clonotype clustering and error correction. A nonparametric unseen species model using Euler transformation provided a lower-bound estimate of total TCR beta diversity. The raw public data were reprocessed by TCRdb itself: fastp quality trimming at Q25, MiXCR clonotype calling, in-frame beta chains only. Each entry merges the rows of one CDR3 protein and shows their most common DNA and genes. None of the V and J calls come from the authors' own analysis; TCRdb made them. This sample comprises some 880,000 distinct CDR3 sequences, around 36% of them detected only once. The ten largest account for roughly 13% of the sample.

The germline V gene (reference sequence) supplies CDR1 MNHNY and CDR2 SVGAGI. The CDR3 contains 10 residues, cysteine and phenylalanine counted. The sequence is cut down to CDR3 DNA, 30 bases in frame from base 1. Source material: blood. The chain links TRBV6-6 with TRBJ1-1, with an unclear D gene assignment. The TCR originated in a man aged 18 to 29 in good health. In nucleotides, the sequence is TGTGTCAGCTTTCGAACTGAAGCTTTCTTT. It codes for CVSFRTEAFF.